This entry lists 18 T cell receptor beta chains sequenced from one sample in a study of blood T cells in healthy people across ages. Primers used in a second PCR of roughly 6 to 11 cycles were a sample-barcoded 5' primer and a J-beta primer mix. TCRdb fed the 5' RACE reads into MiXCR, producing one record per CDR3 protein. The profile shows some 1.7 million distinct CDR3 sequences, approximately 28% of them singletons. The sequenced material came from blood. The receptors stem from a woman in her 30s in good health.

Concerning this clonotype: A read error is possible here, since a much larger clone lies one base away. The rearrangement joins TRBV12-3 or TRBV12-4 to TRBJ2-1, with D uncertain. There are 14 residues in the CDR3. Trimming took 6 bases from V and 3 from J, leaving 12 bases between them. The CDR3 reads CASRGTVGYNEQFF. DNA for the CDR3: TGTGCCAGCAGGGGCACGGTGGGCTACAATGAGCAGTTCTTC.

CDR3 DNA: TGTGCCAGCAGCTTAGGTGGCGGGAGAGTTGCCTATGAGCAGTTCTTC. Amino acids: CASSLGGGRVAYEQFF. V usage is TRBV7-2 and J usage is TRBJ2-1; 7 bases are shared with TRBD2. Germline V gives CDR1 SGHTA, CDR2 FQGNSA. Germline trimming cut 1 base from V and 8 bases from J; bases unmatched to any gene: 11. This CDR3 spans 16 amino acids. The variable domain in full, completed from reference TRBV7-2 and TRBJ2-1, reads GAGVSQSPSNKVTEKGKDVELRCDPISGHTALYWYRQSLGQGLEFLIYFQGNSAPDKSGLPSDRFSAERTGGSVSTLTIQRTQQEDSAVYLCASSLGGGRVAYEQFFGPGTRLTVL.

This clonotype occurred a few times. The chain has TRBV7-9 and TRBJ1-1; TRBD1 aligns across 8 bases. The CDR3 has 14 residues. Germline-derived CDR1 and CDR2 are SEHNR and FQNEAQ (reference sequence). With V trimmed by 4 bases and J by 1 base, 2 bases remained unmatched. The CDR3 DNA is TGTGCCAGCAGCTGGGGGACAGGGAACACTGAAGCTTTCTTT. Translating gives CASSWGTGNTEAFF.

The gene calls are TRBV11-2 and TRBJ2-3; no reliable D call. Trimming removed 6 bases at V and 0 bases at J, with 13 bases between. Germline loops: CDR1 SGHAT, CDR2 FQNNGV. This CDR3 region has 15 residues. CDR3 coding DNA: TGTGCCAGCAGATCAAGGGCTATTAGCACAGATACGCAGTATTTT. Translation gives CASRSRAISTDTQYF.

The gene calls are TRBV6-2 or TRBV6-3 and TRBJ2-7; 8 bases align to TRBD2. The germline gives CDR1 MNHEY, CDR2 SVGEGT. This CDR3 spans 13 amino acids. After removal of 10 bases from V and 3 bases from J, the junction contained 8 bases not matched to a gene. The CDR3 nucleotides read TGTGCCATCGGGACTAGGGTTGTCTACGAGCAGTACTTC. It encodes CAIGTRVVYEQYF.

This clonotype was detected ten times or more. The chain recombines TRBV20-1 with TRBJ1-2, with a weak D call TRBD1 (5 bases). The CDR3 spans 14 residues. V shed 3 bases and J shed 4 bases, with 15 bases lying between them. Germline lookup yields CDR1 DFQATT and CDR2 SNEGSKA (reference sequence). For the CDR3, the DNA is TGCAGTGCTAGTGACGGGGCGCGGGGCTATGGCTACACCTTC. This encodes CSASDGARGYGYTF.

The V call is TRBV6-5, the J call TRBJ2-7, with D perhaps being TRBD1 or TRBD2 (5 bases each). The CDR3 runs to 15 residues. The V end lost 5 bases, the J end lost 2 bases, and 16 bases lay between the germline ends. Germline CDR1 is MNHEY and CDR2 is SVGAGI. Here the CDR3 DNA reads TGTGCCAGCAGTGAAACTCCGGGACCCACCTACGAGCAGTACTTC. It codes for CASSETPGPTYEQYF.

This clonotype was detected a few times. V gene TRBV12-3 or TRBV12-4 combines with J gene TRBJ2-1, with 12 nucleotides matching TRBD2. The CDR3 spans 17 residues. Germline trimming cut 5 bases from V and 7 bases from J; bases unmatched to any gene: 12. DNA for the CDR3: TGTGCCAGCAGTCTTAAGGGAGGGCTAGCGGGAGGGAATGAGCAGTTCTTC. Translating it yields CASSLKGGLAGGNEQFF.

Notes on this clonotype: It may be a read error: a sequence one base away is much more abundant. V is TRBV7-9 and J is TRBJ2-7; 13 bases map to TRBD2. Germline values: CDR1 SEHNR, CDR2 FQNEAQ (reference sequence). The CDR3 runs to 17 residues. V dropped 4 bases and J dropped 7; count of bases not matched to a gene: 13. CDR3 in DNA: TGTGCCAGCAGCTCACTAGCGGGAGGGCCTATCTACAATGAGCAGTACTTC. Amino acid sequence: CASSSLAGGPIYNEQYF.

This chain joins TRBV6-7 and TRBJ2-5; 11 positions match TRBD2. TRBV6-7 is reported as an ORF; its role is uncertain. V lost 11 bases, J lost 5 bases, and 13 bases stayed unmatched. The CDR3 has 15 residues. CDR3 sequence reads: CAAKSGLAEEETQYF. CDR3 nucleotide sequence: TGTGCCGCTAAATCGGGACTAGCGGAAGAGGAGACCCAGTACTTC.

This clonotype has more than one count but fewer than ten. V gene TRBV4-1 combines with J gene TRBJ1-2; possibly TRBD1 for D (5 bases). This CDR3 is built from 16 residues. Germline V gene lookup returns CDR1 MGHRA and CDR2 YSYEKL. V lost 0 bases and J lost 0, with 11 bases in between. CDR3 nucleotides: TGCGCCAGCAGCCAAGAGCCAGGGAAACCTAACTATGGCTACACCTTC. Its protein is CASSQEPGKPNYGYTF.

The rearrangement uses TRBV12-3 or TRBV12-4 and TRBJ1-5; D ambiguous. The CDR3 spans 16 residues. V lost 4 bases and J 2 bases, leaving 15 bases between the germline ends. CDR3 residues: CASSSIPELGNQPQHF. The CDR3 region has the DNA TGTGCCAGCAGTTCTATCCCTGAGTTGGGCAATCAGCCCCAGCATTTT.

This clonotype was seen only a few times. The chain joins TRBV5-6 to TRBJ1-2; 7 bases match TRBD1. The junction had 5 bases not matched to a gene; V was cut back by 0 bases and J by 3 bases. Germline CDR1 and CDR2: SGHDT and YYEEEE. CDR3 size: 15 residues. The CDR3 region is CASSLEGQRHYGYTF. The CDR3 nucleotides read TGTGCCAGCAGCTTGGAGGGACAGAGACACTATGGCTACACCTTC.

The chain combines TRBV20-1 with TRBJ2-1, with D uncertain. The CDR3 spans 13 residues. CDR1 DFQATT and CDR2 SNEGSKA come from the germline V gene (reference sequence). Trimming stripped 0 bases from V and 9 bases from J, with 12 bases between. CDR3 residues: CSARDAQLTEQFF. In nucleotides, the CDR3 is TGCAGTGCTAGAGATGCCCAGTTGACTGAGCAGTTCTTC.

V usage is TRBV29-1 and J usage is TRBJ1-1, with 8 bases aligning to TRBD1. Per germline, CDR1 SQVTM and CDR2 ANQGSEA. J lost 5 bases, V lost 6 bases, and 8 bases had no gene match. The length of the CDR3 is 13 residues. Here the CDR3 DNA reads TGCAGCGTGTCCTACAGGGGGGATACTGAAGCTTTCTTT. Its protein is CSVSYRGDTEAFF.

This chain connects TRBV7-9 to TRBJ2-4, with a possible D match to TRBD1 (5 bases). The CDR3 is made up of 12 amino acids. Germline V CDR1 and CDR2: SEHNR, FQNEAQ (reference sequence). The V and J ends lost 10 bases and 8 bases respectively, with 15 bases between them. CDR3 in amino acids: CATAGPEDIQYF. In DNA, the CDR3 is TGTGCCACGGCAGGGCCAGAGGACATTCAGTACTTC. Full variable domain (remainder filled in from reference TRBV7-9 and TRBJ2-4): DTGVSQNPRHKITKRGQNVTFRCDPISEHNRLYWYRQTLGQGPEFLTYFQNEAQLEKSRLLSDRFSAERPKGSFSTLEIQRTEQGDSAMYLCATAGPEDIQYFGAGTRLSVL.

This clonotype was seen a few times. This may be a read error: a much more frequent sequence differs by one nucleotide. This chain links TRBV20-1 with TRBJ2-5, with a weak D call TRBD1 (5 bases). The V end lost 6 bases, the J end lost 0 bases, and 8 bases lay between the germline ends. The CDR3 has 12 amino acids. Germline CDR1 reads DFQATT; CDR2 reads SNEGSKA (reference sequence). This CDR3 is CSAGQDQETQYF. CDR3 coding DNA: TGCAGTGCCGGACAAGACCAAGAGACCCAGTACTTC.

A few counts support this clonotype. A much larger clone lies one base from this, so it may be a read error. The V call is TRBV12-3 or TRBV12-4, the J call TRBJ1-4; D gene unclear. V gave up 11 bases and J gave up 3 bases, with 13 bases separating them. The CDR3 is 13 residues long. The DNA of the CDR3 is TGTGCCCGCATGCTACAGTCTAATGAAAAACTGTTTTTT. Its protein is CARMLQSNEKLFF.